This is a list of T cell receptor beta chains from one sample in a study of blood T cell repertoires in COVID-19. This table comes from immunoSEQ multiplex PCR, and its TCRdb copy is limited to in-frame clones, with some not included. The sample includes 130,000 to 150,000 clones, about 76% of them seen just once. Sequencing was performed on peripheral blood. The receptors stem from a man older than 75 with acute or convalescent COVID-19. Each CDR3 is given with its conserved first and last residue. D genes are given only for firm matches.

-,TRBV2,CASRPSTGADIQYF
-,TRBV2,CASSESLPDTQYF
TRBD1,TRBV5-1,CASSPSGGGGEAFF
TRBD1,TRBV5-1,CASSFRDSLLEQFF
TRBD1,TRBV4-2,CASSLVGTGDNYGYTF
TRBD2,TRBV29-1,CSVKLAGGPNTQYF
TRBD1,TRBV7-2,CASSPGQGYEQYF
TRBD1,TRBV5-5,CASSWKDRDYGYTF
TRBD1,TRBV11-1,CASSLQGAQNSPLHF
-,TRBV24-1,CATSDSPGAGANVLTF
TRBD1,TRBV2,CASSKDRADTGELFF
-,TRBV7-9,CASSLGGRNEQFF
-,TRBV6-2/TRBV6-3,CASSYRVNTEAFF
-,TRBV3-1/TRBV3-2,CASSQDWEASEQYF
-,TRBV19,CASSMSGSASTDTQYF
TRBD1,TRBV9,CASSERGQGGGYTF
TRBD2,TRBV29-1,CSVGGGYTGELFF
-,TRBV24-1,CATSARPRGSSYNEQFF
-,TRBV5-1,CASSLAGDTEAFF
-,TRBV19,CASSDIEPNEQYF
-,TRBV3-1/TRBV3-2,CASRQQGTYEQYF
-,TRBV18,CASSPEQLYEQYF
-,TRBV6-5,CASSRTRTEAFF
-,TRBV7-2,CASSRAGSTYEQYF
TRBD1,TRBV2,CASRPTGGRETQYF